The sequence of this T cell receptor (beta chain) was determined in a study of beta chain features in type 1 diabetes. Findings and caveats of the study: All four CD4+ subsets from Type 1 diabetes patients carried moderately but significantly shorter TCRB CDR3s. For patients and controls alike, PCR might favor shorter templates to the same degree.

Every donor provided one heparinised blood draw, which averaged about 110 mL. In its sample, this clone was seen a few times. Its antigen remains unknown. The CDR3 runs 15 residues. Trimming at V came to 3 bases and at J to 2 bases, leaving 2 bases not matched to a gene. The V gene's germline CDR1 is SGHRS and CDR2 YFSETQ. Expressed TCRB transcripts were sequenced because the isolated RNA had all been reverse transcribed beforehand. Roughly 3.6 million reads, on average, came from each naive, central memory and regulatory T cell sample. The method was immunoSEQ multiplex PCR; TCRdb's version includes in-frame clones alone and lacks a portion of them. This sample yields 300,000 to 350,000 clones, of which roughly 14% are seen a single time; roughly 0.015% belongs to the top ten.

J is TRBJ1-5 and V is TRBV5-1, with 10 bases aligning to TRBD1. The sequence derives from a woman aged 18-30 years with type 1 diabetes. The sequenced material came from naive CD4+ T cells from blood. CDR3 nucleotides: TGCGCCAGCAGCTCCGGGACAGGGGGCAATCAGCCCCAGCATTTT. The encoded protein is CASSSGTGGNQPQHF.